This TCR beta chain came from a study of CXCR4 blockade with PD-1 therapy in pancreatic cancer (dated by TCRdb to between 2018 and 2020). Study-wide context: The study analyzed resected pancreatic ductal adenocarcinoma using both multiplex immunohistochemistry and TCRbeta immunosequencing, alongside ex vivo slice culture that tested PD-1 and CXCR4 blockade. Two geographically distinct regions were TCR-sequenced from each of about six tumors to assess intratumoral heterogeneity.

CDR1 MNHGY and CDR2 SAAAGT are derived from the germline V gene. CDR3 length: 17 amino acids, cysteine to phenylalanine. Only the CDR3 region is kept as DNA, spanning 51 bases read in frame from base 1. Trimmed from V: 5 bases; trimmed from J: 6 bases; junction bases lacking a gene match: 13. The archived tumor blocks were obtained from patients to whom no neoadjuvant therapy had been administered before resection. The preserved-tissue arm of the study used a few dozen surgical resection samples from about 24 previously untreated pancreatic ductal adenocarcinoma patients. For the resection arm, ten 5-micron curls of FFPE tumor adjacent to the multiplex immunohistochemistry slide were used for DNA extraction. Using the immunoSEQ Assay at Adaptive Biotechnologies, the researchers immunosequenced TCRbeta CDR3 regions from the extracted DNA. The study's processing was this. To measure the absolute abundance of each unique TCRbeta CDR3, the sequences were collapsed and filtered. Clonality was defined as 1 minus Pielou's evenness, computed on productive in-frame rearrangements only. For regional overlap, the top 100 nucleotide rearrangements were followed across paired samples, and the Morisita index was used to compare paired samples against unrelated samples. Convergence of nucleotide rearrangements onto identical amino acid sequences was assessed with the immunoSEQ Rearrangement Details tool. What TCRdb holds here is the immuneACCESS table cut down to in-frame rearrangements. Part of the clones is not present; checked against another copy, under half of the missing clones reflect an unresolved V gene, and the others are unexplained. V, J and clone size are taken as reported in that table, and D and trimming were inferred from the DNA itself. The sample table contains over 15,000 clones; only one count was recorded for around three quarters of them. Less than 6% of the sample comes from the top ten.

This clone was detected only once. Its specific antigen is unknown. No base quality information exists; no much larger clone differs at one position. The paper as a whole reports these results and caveats: Amino acid clone frequency correlated strongly with the number of distinct nucleotide rearrangements encoding it, suggesting convergent selection by common tumor antigens. Tumors showed clonal expansion, with mean productive clonality about 0.14 versus 0.054 in healthy blood, but clonality did not correlate with survival. Only TCRbeta chains were sequenced, so true antigen-specificity overlap of convergent dominant clones remained unconfirmed pending paired alpha-beta single-cell sequencing.

In this chain, TRBV6-8 is recombined with TRBJ2-1, with TRBD1 identical over 10 junction bases. The origin of this receptor is a human donor with pancreatic ductal adenocarcinoma. The specimen was tumor tissue. The CDR3 reads CASSPVAGQGRSNEQFF. The nucleotide sequence reads TGTGCCAGCAGTCCCGTGGCGGGACAGGGGAGAAGCAATGAGCAGTTCTTC.